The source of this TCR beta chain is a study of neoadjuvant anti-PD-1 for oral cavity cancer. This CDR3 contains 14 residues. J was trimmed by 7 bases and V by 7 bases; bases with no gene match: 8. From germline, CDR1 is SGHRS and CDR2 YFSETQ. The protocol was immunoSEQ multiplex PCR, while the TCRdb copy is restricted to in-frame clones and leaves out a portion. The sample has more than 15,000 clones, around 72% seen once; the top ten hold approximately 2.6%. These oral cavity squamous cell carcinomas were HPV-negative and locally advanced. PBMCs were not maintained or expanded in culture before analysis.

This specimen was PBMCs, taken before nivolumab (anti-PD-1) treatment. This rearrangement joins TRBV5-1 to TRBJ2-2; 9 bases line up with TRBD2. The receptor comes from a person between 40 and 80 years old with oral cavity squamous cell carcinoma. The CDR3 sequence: CASSRLAGNGELFF. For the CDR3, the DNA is TGCGCCAGCTCGAGGCTAGCGGGGAACGGGGAGCTGTTTTTT.